This TCR beta chain is from a study of human versus mouse CDR3 diversity and MHC coevolution. Overall study results and limits: Human CDR3s averaged more deletions and insertions than mouse CDR3s. By iCHAO1, human TCR beta clonotypes numbered about 1.5 million, the most. Roughly six MHC II alleles selected the human T cells. The lowest clonal inequality scores came from most of the three human donors.

Sequencing was performed with immunoSEQ multiplex PCR; in TCRdb, only in-frame clones are kept and a portion is missing. The sample has fewer than 80,000 clones; 85% to 95% are singletons. Comment on this clone: Its antigen is still unknown.

CDR1 is SNHLY, CDR2 FYNNEI, per germline. Losses at the gene ends were 6 bases for V and 1 base for J; bases not matched to a gene: 8. There are 15 residues in the CDR3. Sequences were obtained from naive CD4+ T cells from blood. Subset in this sample: CD45RO-negative CD62L-positive naive CD4 T cells. This sequence joins TRBV2 and TRBJ2-7; 8 bases are shared with TRBD2. This clonotype originated in a person aged 25-75 years in good health. CDR3: CASSSGGAPSYEQYF. The CDR3 DNA is TGTGCCAGCAGCTCGGGGGGGGCCCCTTCCTACGAGCAGTACTTC.